The 16 T cell receptor beta chains below all came from one sample that was sequenced in a study of blood T cell repertoires in COVID-19. Data came from immunoSEQ multiplex PCR; TCRdb stores just in-frame clones and leaves some out. The sample yields 60,000 to 80,000 clones, around nine tenths seen once. Sample: peripheral blood. Receptors were obtained from a man aged 65 to 79 with acute or convalescent COVID-19.

This chain uses TRBV4-2 with TRBJ2-7; TRBD2 agrees at 13 bases. Trimming took 1 base from V and 2 from J; bases not matched to a gene: 2. There are 16 residues in the CDR3. The germline V gene has CDR1 LGHNA and CDR2 YNFKEQ. In DNA, the CDR3 is TGTGCCAGCAGCCAAGGGACTAGCGGGAGACCCTACGAGCAGTACTTC. The encoded protein is CASSQGTSGRPYEQYF.

The chain couples TRBV5-5 to TRBJ1-1; 9 nucleotides match TRBD1. CDR1 and CDR2 (germline): SGHKS, YYEKEE (reference sequence). The CDR3 is 16 residues long. J lost 4 bases, V lost 2 bases, and 9 bases had no gene match. Written as DNA, the CDR3 is TGTGCCAGCAGCTTAACCGGGACAGGGTTATTCACTGAAGCTTTCTTT. Its protein is CASSLTGTGLFTEAFF. Together with reference TRBV5-5 and TRBJ1-1, the CDR3 gives the full variable domain: DAGVTQSPTHLIKTRGQQVTLRCSPISGHKSVSWYQQVLGQGPQFIFQYYEKEERGRGNFPDRFSARQFPNYSSELNVNALLLGDSALYLCASSLTGTGLFTEAFFGQGTRLTVV.

This clone was counted only a few times. This rearrangement joins TRBV5-6 to TRBJ1-6; 7 nucleotides align to TRBD1. V was clipped by 0 bases and J by 7 bases; unmatched bases: 1. The CDR3 is made up of 14 amino acids. CDR1 and CDR2 (germline): SGHDT, YYEEEE. The CDR3 here is CASSLAGGNSPLHF. Written as DNA, the CDR3 is TGTGCCAGCAGCTTGGCAGGGGGGAATTCACCCCTCCACTTT.

The CDR3 spells CASSLETGASNQPQHF. Written as DNA, the CDR3 is TGTGCCAGCAGCTTAGAGACAGGAGCGAGCAATCAGCCCCAGCATTTT. This chain links TRBV7-8 with TRBJ1-5; tentative D call: TRBD1 (6 bases). The CDR3 covers 16 residues. Germline CDR1 and CDR2: SGHVS and FQNEAQ. Trimming cost V 1 base and J 1 base, with 11 bases left between them.

The chain couples TRBV5-1 to TRBJ2-1, with 11 bases identical to TRBD1. The germline V gene encodes CDR1 SGHRS and CDR2 YFSETQ. The trim removed 4 bases at V and 6 bases at J, leaving 3 bases unmatched. CDR3 length: 14 amino acids. CDR3 sequence reads: CASSQGQGGNEQFF. In nucleotides, the CDR3 is TGCGCCAGCAGCCAGGGACAGGGGGGCAATGAGCAGTTCTTC.

Only a few counts were recorded for this clone. The gene calls are TRBV5-4 and TRBJ2-7; 9 bases agree with TRBD1. This CDR3 has 14 residues. V was clipped by 2 bases and J by 6 bases; unmatched bases: 6. The germline V gene encodes CDR1 SGHNT and CDR2 YYREEE (reference sequence). CDR3: CASSFRDRVSEQYF. CDR3 nucleotide sequence: TGTGCCAGCAGCTTCCGGGACAGGGTCAGCGAGCAGTACTTC.

This chain links TRBV9 with TRBJ1-1; 11 positions match TRBD1. The CDR3 has 14 amino acids. Germline V CDR1 and CDR2: SGDLS, YYNGEE. The V and J ends lost 4 bases and 7 bases, in that order; junction bases with no gene match: 6. In DNA form, the CDR3 reads TGTGCCAGCAGCCGGGACAGGGGGGATGGTGAAGCTTTCTTT. Protein sequence: CASSRDRGDGEAFF. The variable domain in full, with the rest retrieved from reference TRBV9 and TRBJ1-1, is DSGVTQTPKHLITATGQRVTLRCSPRSGDLSVYWYQQSLDQGLQFLIQYYNGEERAKGNILERFSAQQFPDLHSELNLSSLELGDSALYFCASSRDRGDGEAFFGQGTRLTVV.

The gene calls are TRBV19 and TRBJ2-4; 10 bases are shared with TRBD1. Germline CDR1 is LNHDA and CDR2 is SQIVND (reference sequence). The ends lost 2 bases at V and 5 bases at J; junction bases unmatched: 9. The CDR3 is 17 residues long. The CDR3 DNA is TGTGCCAGTAGTATAAGACAGGGGGCCAACTACGAAAACATTCAGTACTTC. Amino acid sequence: CASSIRQGANYENIQYF.

The rearrangement uses TRBV3-1 (or the pseudogene TRBV3-2) and TRBJ1-2, with 8 bases aligning to TRBD1. Germline values: CDR1 LGHDT, CDR2 YNNKEL (reference sequence). The CDR3 is 14 residues long. V trimming: 0 bases; J trimming: 6 bases; junction bases outside the gene matches: 3. CDR3 in amino acids: CASSQEYRGDGYTF. The CDR3 DNA follows: TGTGCCAGCAGCCAAGAGTACAGGGGGGATGGCTACACCTTC.

CDR3 DNA: TGTGCCAGCAGTTACGTGACAGGGCCGCGGGAGACCCAGTACTTC. Its protein product is CASSYVTGPRETQYF. The chain carries TRBV6-5 and TRBJ2-5; 7 nucleotides agree with TRBD1. Germline V CDR1 and CDR2: MNHEY, SVGAGI. The CDR3 spans 15 residues. J gave up 5 bases and V 2 bases, and 8 bases lay outside the gene matches.

This clone has just one count. This chain connects TRBV19 to TRBJ2-7; 7 bases agree with TRBD2. The germline V gene encodes CDR1 LNHDA and CDR2 SQIVND (reference sequence). V lost 6 bases, J lost 2 bases, and 4 bases stayed unmatched. The length of the CDR3 is 13 residues. The CDR3 region has the DNA TGTGCCAGTAGGGTCGGGGGGACCTACGAGCAGTACTTC. Protein sequence: CASRVGGTYEQYF.

The J gene is TRBJ2-2, the V gene TRBV24-1; 12 bases match TRBD2. The germline gives CDR1 KGHDR, CDR2 SFDVKD. Trimming cost V 3 bases and J 6 bases; bases outside gene matches: 4. The CDR3 is 16 residues long. The CDR3 sequence: CATSDPSGGAAGELFF. The CDR3 nucleotides are TGTGCCACCAGTGATCCTAGCGGGGGGGCCGCCGGGGAGCTGTTTTTT.

DNA for the CDR3: TGTGCCAGCAGTGAAGACGGGATAGGGGAGCTGTTTTTT. Translated: CASSEDGIGELFF. The V call is TRBV25-1, the J call TRBJ2-2, with D possibly TRBD2 on 5 matching bases. Germline loops: CDR1 MGHDK, CDR2 SYGVNS. The V and J ends lost 2 bases and 8 bases respectively, with 9 bases between them. The CDR3 totals 13 residues.

The chain carries TRBV6-6 and TRBJ2-1, with TRBD2 matching over 7 bases. The V gene end was trimmed by 8 bases and the J gene end by 3 bases; junction bases not matched to a gene: 4. Germline-derived CDR1 and CDR2 are MNHNY and SVGAGI (reference sequence). The CDR3 contains 13 residues. CDR3 in amino acids: CASFREGYNEQFF. The CDR3, as DNA: TGTGCCAGCTTCAGGGAGGGCTACAATGAGCAGTTCTTC.

The chain couples TRBV10-2 to TRBJ2-7; a weak D match, TRBD2 (5 bases). CDR3 length equals 14 residues. Per the germline V gene, CDR1 is WSHSY and CDR2 is SAAADI. The germline V and J ends were trimmed by 2 bases and 3 bases, with 11 bases remaining between them. CDR3 residues: CASSEGSGGYEQYF. CDR3 coding DNA: TGCGCCAGCAGTGAGGGGTCCGGAGGCTACGAGCAGTACTTC.

The sample holds one count of this clone. V and J are TRBV2 and TRBJ2-6, with 9 nucleotides matching TRBD1. The length of the CDR3 is 13 residues. With 6 bases clipped from V and 7 bases from J, the junction kept 1 base outside the gene matches. Per the germline V gene, CDR1 is SNHLY and CDR2 is FYNNEI. DNA of the CDR3: TGTGCCAGCAGGGACAGGGGAGCCAACGTCCTGACTTTC. Encoded protein: CASRDRGANVLTF.